The rows below give T cell receptor beta chains drawn from one sample of a study of blood T cell repertoires in COVID-19. Measured with immunoSEQ multiplex PCR; TCRdb has only the in-frame clones, and not every one. The table lists roughly 220,000 clones, around three quarters of them singletons. Source material: peripheral blood. Receptors were obtained from a woman in her 70s with acute or convalescent COVID-19. Each CDR3 is given without its conserved first and last residue. Each record gives: V gene, D gene, CDR3 protein. A D gene is named only where the DNA matches it firmly.

TRBV6-1 | NA | ASSERRNTGELF
TRBV7-6 | TRBD2 | ASSPSSGSSYNEQF
TRBV24-1 | TRBD2 | ATSAGGFDEQF
TRBV5-1 | TRBD1 | ASSLGDRHNSPLH
TRBV21-1 | NA | ASSRLVKRWTEAF
TRBV5-6 | TRBD1 | ASSLDRGENYGYT
TRBV28 | NA | ASTPANQGPQETQY
TRBV5-4 | TRBD2 | ASSLSGGETQY
TRBV5-1 | TRBD1 | ASSSTTGVYEQY
TRBV10-2 | TRBD2 | ASSESGRMETQY
TRBV7-2 | NA | ASSPDSGGVGYGYT
TRBV7-2 | NA | ASSSQSGSGPEAF
TRBV30 | NA | AWSLKSNQPQH
TRBV28 | NA | ASIGGRNEAF
TRBV3-1/TRBV3-2 | TRBD2 | ASSQDLAGGRSYNEQF
TRBV7-3 | NA | ASSLGQLNTDTQY
TRBV2 | TRBD1 | ASSDRGTTEAF
TRBV5-1 | TRBD2 | ASSLGGLADKETQY
TRBV3-1/TRBV3-2 | NA | ASSPNRDYGYT